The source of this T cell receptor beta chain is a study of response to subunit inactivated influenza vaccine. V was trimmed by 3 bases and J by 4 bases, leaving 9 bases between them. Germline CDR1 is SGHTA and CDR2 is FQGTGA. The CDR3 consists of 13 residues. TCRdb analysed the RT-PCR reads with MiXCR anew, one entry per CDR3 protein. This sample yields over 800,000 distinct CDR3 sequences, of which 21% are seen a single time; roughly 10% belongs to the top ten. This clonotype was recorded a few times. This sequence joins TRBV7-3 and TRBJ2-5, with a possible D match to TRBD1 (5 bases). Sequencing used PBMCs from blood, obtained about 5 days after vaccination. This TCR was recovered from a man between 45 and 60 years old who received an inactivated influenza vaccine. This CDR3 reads CASSLDNRETQYF. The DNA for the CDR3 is TGTGCCAGCAGCTTGGACAATCGAGAGACCCAGTACTTC. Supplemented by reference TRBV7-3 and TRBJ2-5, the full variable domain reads GAGVSQTPSNKVTEKGKYVELRCDPISGHTALYWYRQSLGQGPEFLIYFQGTGAADDSGLPNDRFFAVRPEGSVSTLKIQRTERGDSAVYLCASSLDNRETQYFGPGTRLLVL.